The rows below give T cell receptor beta chains drawn from one sample of a study of T cell responses to AZD1222 COVID-19 vaccine. TCRdb's table, derived via immunoSEQ multiplex PCR, lists solely in-frame clones and lacks some. The sample has 95,000 to 150,000 clones, over 75% seen once. The material was peripheral blood, obtained on day 0 of AZD1222 vaccination. The receptors here all came from an adult in good health. Each CDR3 is given with its conserved first and last residue. Each record gives: CDR3 length, clone size, V gene, J gene, D gene, CDR3 protein, CDR3 DNA. A D gene is named only where the DNA matches it firmly. Clone sizes are given selectively: once, few, many, or a class where the clone is expanded.

15,-,TRBV9,TRBJ1-2,TRBD1,CASGDRGQANYGYTF,TGTGCCAGCGGGGACAGGGGGCAAGCTAACTATGGCTACACCTTC
18,-,TRBV11-2,TRBJ2-1,TRBD2,CASSQRPAGGLRNNEQFF,TGTGCCAGCAGCCAAAGACCAGCGGGAGGGCTTAGGAACAATGAGCAGTTCTTC
15,-,TRBV28,TRBJ2-7,-,CASSFSRGPTYEQYF,TGTGCCAGCAGTTTCTCTCGGGGTCCGACGTACGAGCAGTACTTC
18,-,TRBV10-1,TRBJ1-3,-,CASSDLACRSSSGNTIYF,TGCGCCAGCAGTGACCTGGCGTGCAGGTCAAGCTCTGGAAACACCATATATTTT
17,-,TRBV27,TRBJ2-1,TRBD2,CASSLSRGEGPYNEQFF,TGTGCCAGCAGTTTGAGTCGGGGGGAGGGGCCCTACAATGAGCAGTTCTTC
16,-,TRBV4-2,TRBJ2-1,TRBD2,CASSPPRGGGDGEQFF,TGTGCCAGCAGCCCCCCGAGGGGCGGGGGTGACGGTGAGCAGTTCTTC
14,once,TRBV28,TRBJ1-2,-,CASSLGAPLYGYTF,TGTGCCAGCAGTTTAGGGGCCCCCCTGTATGGCTACACCTTC
14,-,TRBV19,TRBJ1-3,-,CASWTGTAGNTIYF,TGTGCCAGCTGGACCGGGACTGCTGGAAACACCATATATTTT
12,-,TRBV10-3,TRBJ2-7,-,CAISDSSYEQYF,TGTGCCATCAGTGACAGCTCCTACGAGCAGTACTTC
15,-,TRBV5-6,TRBJ1-5,-,CASSLGRPGNQPQHF,TGTGCCAGCAGCTTGGGGAGGCCGGGAAATCAGCCCCAGCATTTT